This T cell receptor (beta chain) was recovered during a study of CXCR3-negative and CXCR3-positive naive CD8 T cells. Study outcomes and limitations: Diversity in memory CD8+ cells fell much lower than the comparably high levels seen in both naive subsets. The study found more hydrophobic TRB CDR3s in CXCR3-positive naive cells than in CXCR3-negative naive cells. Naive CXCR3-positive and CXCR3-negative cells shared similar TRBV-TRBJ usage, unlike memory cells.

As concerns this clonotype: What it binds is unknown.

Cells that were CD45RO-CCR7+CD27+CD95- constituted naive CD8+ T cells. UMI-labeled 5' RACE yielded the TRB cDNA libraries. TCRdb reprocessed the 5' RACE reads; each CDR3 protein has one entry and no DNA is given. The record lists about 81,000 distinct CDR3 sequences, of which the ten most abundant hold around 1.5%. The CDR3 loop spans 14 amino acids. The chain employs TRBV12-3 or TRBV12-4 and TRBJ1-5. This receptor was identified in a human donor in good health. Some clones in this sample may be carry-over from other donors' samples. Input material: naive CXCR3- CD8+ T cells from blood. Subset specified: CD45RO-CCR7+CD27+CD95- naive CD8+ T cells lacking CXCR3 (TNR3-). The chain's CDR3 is CASSLADTNQPQHF.